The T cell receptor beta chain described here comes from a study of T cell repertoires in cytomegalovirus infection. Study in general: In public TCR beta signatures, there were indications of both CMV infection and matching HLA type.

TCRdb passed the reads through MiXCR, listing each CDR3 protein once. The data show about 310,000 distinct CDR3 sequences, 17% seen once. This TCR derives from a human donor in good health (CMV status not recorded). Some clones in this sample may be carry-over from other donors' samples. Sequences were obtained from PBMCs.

The CDR3 is CASSLLVAPPEQYF. The CDR3 nucleotides are TGTGCCAGCAGCCTACTAGTTGCCCCCCCCGAGCAGTACTTC. This chain uses TRBV11-2 with TRBJ2-7; weak D call: TRBD2 (5 bases). The V gene's germline CDR1 is SGHAT and CDR2 FQNNGV. Trimming stripped 5 bases from V and 6 bases from J, with 17 bases between. The CDR3 has 14 amino acids.